Only a few counts were recorded for the clone carrying this TCR beta chain. Its antigen is not identified. Sequencing of the DNA from cultured CD4+ T cells was carried out with the Oncomine TCR Beta short-read assay. Investigators obtained genomic DNA by extraction from cultured CD4+ T cells. One entry per CDR3 protein results from TCRdb running MiXCR on the PCR reads. Of some 9,000 distinct CDR3 sequences in the sample, roughly 30% are singletons; the top ten hold around 25%. Per the germline V gene, CDR1 is SQVTM and CDR2 is ANQGSEA. This CDR3 is built from 12 residues. The V and J ends lost 3 bases and 1 base respectively, with 6 bases between them. Stated treatment: roughly 10-day PBMC culture with coronavirus spike peptide pools or control peptides (ViraFEST assay). The unexposed donor provided CD4+ T cells, which were taken before the COVID-19 pandemic (2011-2018). This entry belongs to a study of vaccination and CD4 T cells after COVID-19.

The chain combines TRBV29-1 with TRBJ1-1; D is unresolved. The sequencing sample was made of CD4+ T cells from blood, cultured in vitro. This TCR derives from a human donor in good health. In DNA, the CDR3 is TGCAGCGTTGATTCTGGGAACACTGAAGCTTTCTTT. Protein product: CSVDSGNTEAFF.